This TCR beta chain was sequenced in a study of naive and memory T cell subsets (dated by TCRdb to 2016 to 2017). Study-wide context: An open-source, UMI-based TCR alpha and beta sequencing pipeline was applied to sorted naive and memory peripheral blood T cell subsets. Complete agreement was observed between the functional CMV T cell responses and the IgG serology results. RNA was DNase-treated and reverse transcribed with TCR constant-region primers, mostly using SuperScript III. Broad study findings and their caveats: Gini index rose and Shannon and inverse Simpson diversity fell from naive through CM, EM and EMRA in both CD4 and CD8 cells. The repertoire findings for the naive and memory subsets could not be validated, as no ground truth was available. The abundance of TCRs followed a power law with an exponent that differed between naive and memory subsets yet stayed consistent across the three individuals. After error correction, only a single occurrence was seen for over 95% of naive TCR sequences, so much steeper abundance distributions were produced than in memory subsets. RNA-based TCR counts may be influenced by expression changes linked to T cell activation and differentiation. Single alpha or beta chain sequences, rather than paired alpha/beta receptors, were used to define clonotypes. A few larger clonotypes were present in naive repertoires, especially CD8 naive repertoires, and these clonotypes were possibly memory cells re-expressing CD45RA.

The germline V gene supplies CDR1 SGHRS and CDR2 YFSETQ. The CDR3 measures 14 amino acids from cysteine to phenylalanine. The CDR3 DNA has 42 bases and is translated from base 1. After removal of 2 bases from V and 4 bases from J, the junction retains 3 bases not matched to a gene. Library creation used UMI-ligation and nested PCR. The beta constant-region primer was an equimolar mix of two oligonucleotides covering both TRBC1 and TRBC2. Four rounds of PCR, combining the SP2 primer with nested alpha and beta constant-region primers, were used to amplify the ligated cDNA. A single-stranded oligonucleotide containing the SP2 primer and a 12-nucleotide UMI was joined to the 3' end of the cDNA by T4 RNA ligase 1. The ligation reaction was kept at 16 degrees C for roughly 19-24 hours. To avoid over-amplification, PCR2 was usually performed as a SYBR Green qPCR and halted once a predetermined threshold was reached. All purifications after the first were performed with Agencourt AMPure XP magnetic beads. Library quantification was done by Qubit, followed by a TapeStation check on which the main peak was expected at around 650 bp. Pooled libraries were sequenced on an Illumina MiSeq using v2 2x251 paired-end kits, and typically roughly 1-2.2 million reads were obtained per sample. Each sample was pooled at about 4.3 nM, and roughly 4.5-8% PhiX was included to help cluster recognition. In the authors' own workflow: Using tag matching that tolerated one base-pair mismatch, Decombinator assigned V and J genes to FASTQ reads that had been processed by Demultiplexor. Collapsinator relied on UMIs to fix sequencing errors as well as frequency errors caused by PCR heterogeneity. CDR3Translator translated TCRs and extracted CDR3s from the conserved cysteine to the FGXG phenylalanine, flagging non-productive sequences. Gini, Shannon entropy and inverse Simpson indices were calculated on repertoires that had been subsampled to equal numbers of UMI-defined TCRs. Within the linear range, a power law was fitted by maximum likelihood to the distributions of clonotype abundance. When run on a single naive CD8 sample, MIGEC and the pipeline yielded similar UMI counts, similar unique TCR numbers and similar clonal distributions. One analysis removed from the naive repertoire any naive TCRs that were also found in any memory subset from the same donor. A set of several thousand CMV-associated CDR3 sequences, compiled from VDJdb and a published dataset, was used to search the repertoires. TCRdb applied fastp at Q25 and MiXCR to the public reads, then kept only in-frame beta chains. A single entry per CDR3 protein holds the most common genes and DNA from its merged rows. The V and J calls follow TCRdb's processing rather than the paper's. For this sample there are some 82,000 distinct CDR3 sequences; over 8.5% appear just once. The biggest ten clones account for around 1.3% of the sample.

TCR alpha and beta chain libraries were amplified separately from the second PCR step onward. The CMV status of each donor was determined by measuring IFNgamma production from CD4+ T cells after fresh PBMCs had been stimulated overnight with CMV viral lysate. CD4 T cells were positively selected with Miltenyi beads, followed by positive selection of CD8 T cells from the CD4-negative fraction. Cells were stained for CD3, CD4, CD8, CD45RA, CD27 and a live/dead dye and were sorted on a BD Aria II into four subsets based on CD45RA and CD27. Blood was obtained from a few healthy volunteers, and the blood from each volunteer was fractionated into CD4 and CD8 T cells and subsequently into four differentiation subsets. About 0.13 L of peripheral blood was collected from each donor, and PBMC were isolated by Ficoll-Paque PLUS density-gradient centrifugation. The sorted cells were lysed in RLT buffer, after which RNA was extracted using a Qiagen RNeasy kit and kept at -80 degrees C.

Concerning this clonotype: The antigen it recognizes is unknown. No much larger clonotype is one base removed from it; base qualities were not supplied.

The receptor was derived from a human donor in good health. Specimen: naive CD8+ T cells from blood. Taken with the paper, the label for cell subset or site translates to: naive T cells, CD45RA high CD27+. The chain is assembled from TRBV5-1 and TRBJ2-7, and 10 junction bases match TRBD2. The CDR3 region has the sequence CASSLSSGSYEQYF. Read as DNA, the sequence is TGCGCCAGCAGCTTATCTAGCGGGAGTTACGAGCAGTACTTC.